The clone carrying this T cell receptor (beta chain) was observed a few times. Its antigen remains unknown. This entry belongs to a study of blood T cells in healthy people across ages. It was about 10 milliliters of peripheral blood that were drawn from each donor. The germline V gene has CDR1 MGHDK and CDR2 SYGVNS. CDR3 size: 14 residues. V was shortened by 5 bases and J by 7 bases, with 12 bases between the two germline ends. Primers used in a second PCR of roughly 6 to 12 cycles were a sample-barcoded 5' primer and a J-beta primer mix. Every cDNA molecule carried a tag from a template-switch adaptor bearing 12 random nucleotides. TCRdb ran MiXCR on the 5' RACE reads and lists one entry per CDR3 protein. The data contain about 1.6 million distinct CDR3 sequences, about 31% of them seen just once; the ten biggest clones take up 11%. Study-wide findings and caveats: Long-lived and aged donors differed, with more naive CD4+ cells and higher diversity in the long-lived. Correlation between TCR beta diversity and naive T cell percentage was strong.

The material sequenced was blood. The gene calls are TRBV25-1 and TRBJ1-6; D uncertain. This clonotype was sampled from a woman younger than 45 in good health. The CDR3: CASSMWAGNSPLHF. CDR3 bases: TGTGCCAGCAGTATGTGGGCAGGCAATTCACCCCTCCACTTT.